These T cell receptor beta chains were read from a single sample in a study of blood T cell repertoires in COVID-19. Some clones are missing from TCRdb's copy, which holds only in-frame ones; the method was immunoSEQ multiplex PCR. Of fewer than 450,000 clones listed, 85% to 90% were seen once; the top ten hold 6% to 7%. The sequenced sample consisted of peripheral blood. All receptors derive from a woman aged 45-59 years with COVID-19, enrolled during active disease. Both conserved end residues are part of each CDR3. Fields, in order: J gene, D gene, clone size, V gene, CDR3 DNA, CDR3 protein. The D gene is left open where the match is weak. Only some rows state a clone size, as once, few, many or a class for expanded clones.

j_call: TRBJ1-5
d_call: .
clone_size: .
v_call: TRBV2
cdr3_nt: TGTGCCAGCAGTGAAGATGTGTCCAGGGCCCAGCATTTT
cdr3_aa: CASSEDVSRAQHF

j_call: TRBJ1-2
d_call: .
clone_size: once
v_call: TRBV5-5
cdr3_nt: TGTGCCAGCAGCTTAGGACAGCAAGCATATGGCTACACCTTC
cdr3_aa: CASSLGQQAYGYTF

j_call: TRBJ2-5
d_call: .
clone_size: .
v_call: TRBV4-2
cdr3_nt: TGTGCCAGCAGCCAGTCAACTAGGGAGCAAGAGACCCAGTACTTC
cdr3_aa: CASSQSTREQETQYF

j_call: TRBJ1-4
d_call: .
clone_size: .
v_call: TRBV5-5
cdr3_nt: TGTGCCACCCAGGGGAGTAGTGAAAAACTGTTTTTT
cdr3_aa: CATQGSSEKLFF

j_call: TRBJ2-1
d_call: TRBD2
clone_size: .
v_call: TRBV19
cdr3_nt: TGTGCCAGTACACCGGGACTAGCGGGATTAGCTGAGCAGTTCTTC
cdr3_aa: CASTPGLAGLAEQFF

j_call: TRBJ2-5
d_call: TRBD2
clone_size: .
v_call: TRBV5-4
cdr3_nt: TGTGCCAGCAGCTTGGGGACTAGCGCCCTGGAGCAAGAGACCCAGTACTTC
cdr3_aa: CASSLGTSALEQETQYF

j_call: TRBJ2-3
d_call: TRBD2
clone_size: .
v_call: TRBV7-2
cdr3_nt: TGTGCCAGCACCCTGTTCACTAGCGCCACAGATACGCAGTATTTT
cdr3_aa: CASTLFTSATDTQYF

j_call: TRBJ1-2
d_call: .
clone_size: .
v_call: TRBV6-2/TRBV6-3
cdr3_nt: TGTGCCAGCAGTTACTCGAAGGGGGGGAGGTCTGGCTACACCTTC
cdr3_aa: CASSYSKGGRSGYTF

j_call: TRBJ1-5
d_call: TRBD1
clone_size: .
v_call: TRBV19
cdr3_nt: TGTGCCAGTAGTATAGGGACAGGTCATAGCAATCAGCCCCAGCATTTT
cdr3_aa: CASSIGTGHSNQPQHF

j_call: TRBJ1-1
d_call: .
clone_size: .
v_call: TRBV12-3/TRBV12-4
cdr3_nt: TGTGCCAGCACCTTTGGAGGGAACACTGAAGCTTTCTTT
cdr3_aa: CASTFGGNTEAFF

j_call: TRBJ1-4
d_call: TRBD1
clone_size: once
v_call: TRBV30
cdr3_nt: TGTGCCTGGCGCGGGACAGTTGAAAAACTGTTTTTT
cdr3_aa: CAWRGTVEKLFF

j_call: TRBJ2-5
d_call: .
clone_size: .
v_call: TRBV9
cdr3_nt: TGTGCCAGCAGCGTAGGAGCAGAGACCCAGTACTTC
cdr3_aa: CASSVGAETQYF

j_call: TRBJ2-1
d_call: .
clone_size: .
v_call: TRBV27
cdr3_nt: TGTGCCAGCAGTCCACTTATGAGCTCCTACAATGAGCAGTTCTTC
cdr3_aa: CASSPLMSSYNEQFF

j_call: TRBJ1-1
d_call: .
clone_size: .
v_call: TRBV28
cdr3_nt: TGTGCCAGCAATCTTCAGGGGTCTCGCACTGAAGCTTTCTTT
cdr3_aa: CASNLQGSRTEAFF

j_call: TRBJ1-1
d_call: TRBD1
clone_size: .
v_call: TRBV7-9
cdr3_nt: TGTGCCAGCGTGTGGACAGGGGGGACTGAAGCTTTCTTT
cdr3_aa: CASVWTGGTEAFF

j_call: TRBJ2-7
d_call: TRBD1
clone_size: .
v_call: TRBV28
cdr3_nt: TGTGCCAGCAGGTCCTCAGGGACAGGGGACGACTACGAGCAGTACTTC
cdr3_aa: CASRSSGTGDDYEQYF

j_call: TRBJ2-1
d_call: TRBD1
clone_size: .
v_call: TRBV19
cdr3_nt: TGTGCCAGTAGACAGGGGGCAAGATTCAATGAGCAGTTCTTC
cdr3_aa: CASRQGARFNEQFF

j_call: TRBJ2-7
d_call: TRBD2
clone_size: once
v_call: TRBV7-2
cdr3_nt: TGTGCCAGCAGCCCCAGCGGGAGGGGACTCTACGAGCAGTACTTC
cdr3_aa: CASSPSGRGLYEQYF

j_call: TRBJ2-5
d_call: TRBD1
clone_size: .
v_call: TRBV9
cdr3_nt: TGTGCCAGCAGCGTAGAATTCGACCGGGACAGGGTCGGGGAGACCCAGTACTTC
cdr3_aa: CASSVEFDRDRVGETQYF

j_call: TRBJ2-1
d_call: .
clone_size: .
v_call: TRBV6-4
cdr3_nt: TGTGCCAGCAGCAAGCGGGTCCTAACATACAATGAGCAGTTCTTC
cdr3_aa: CASSKRVLTYNEQFF

j_call: TRBJ1-1
d_call: .
clone_size: .
v_call: TRBV7-9
cdr3_nt: TGTGCCAGCAGCAAGGGGGATGGGTACTCTGAAGCTTTCTTT
cdr3_aa: CASSKGDGYSEAFF